This T cell receptor beta chain is from a study of cytomegalovirus exposure and HLA in healthy donors. The PCR made use of 60 Vbeta and 13 Jbeta primers. The assay was immunoSEQ multiplex PCR, and TCRdb's table has in-frame clones only and misses some. The sample contains under 200,000 clones, roughly 85% of which appear only once. Overall study results and limits: There were several of the most significant clusters that appeared linked to common viral pathogens in a later analysis.

Worth noting for this clone: Its matching antigen is unknown.

Germline V CDR1 and CDR2: LNHDA, SQIVND (reference sequence). The V and J ends lost 4 bases and 2 bases respectively, with 18 bases between them. This CDR3 comprises 16 residues. The chain carries TRBV19 and TRBJ2-7; D perhaps matches TRBD1 (5 bases). The sequencing sample was made of PBMCs. This receptor was identified in a woman between 40 and 50 years old in good health and CMV-seronegative. The CDR3 here is CASSRAQDIRPYEQYF. In nucleotides, the CDR3 is TGTGCCAGTAGTAGGGCCCAGGACATACGACCCTACGAGCAGTACTTC.